This is a list of T cell receptor beta chains from one sample in a study of blood T cell repertoires in COVID-19. This table comes from immunoSEQ multiplex PCR, and its TCRdb copy is limited to in-frame clones, with some not included. The sample lists 130,000 to 150,000 clones; about 79% were seen once. What was sequenced was peripheral blood. Source of these receptors: a woman of 80 years or more with acute or convalescent COVID-19. The CDR3 runs from the conserved cysteine through the conserved F or W. A D gene is named only where the DNA matches it firmly. The size entry is marked missing in some rows and otherwise reads once, few, many or a size class.

CDR3nt | CDR3aa | d_gene | j_gene | abundance | v_gene | len
TGCGCCAGCAGCTTGTCCCGGGACAGTTCCGGGGAGCTGTTTTTT | CASSLSRDSSGELFF | TRBD1 | TRBJ2-2 | NA | TRBV5-1 | 15
TGTGCCAGCAGTGAAGGGCCAGGGATATGGACTGAAGCTTTCTTT | CASSEGPGIWTEAFF | NA | TRBJ1-1 | NA | TRBV6-1 | 15
TGTGCCAGCAGTGACCCAGACAGGGGCTTCTCTGGAAACACCATATATTTT | CASSDPDRGFSGNTIYF | TRBD1 | TRBJ1-3 | NA | TRBV25-1 | 17
TGTGCCAGCTCACTGGGGACAGGGCAAGGTTCACCCCTCCACTTT | CASSLGTGQGSPLHF | TRBD1 | TRBJ1-6 | NA | TRBV18 | 15
TGTGCCAGTAGTTTCGGACAGGGGGGACGGAACACTGAAGCTTTCTTT | CASSFGQGGRNTEAFF | TRBD1 | TRBJ1-1 | NA | TRBV19 | 16
TGTGCCAGCAGCTTATGGGGCGCGGGGGGGCAAGAGACCCAGTACTTC | CASSLWGAGGQETQYF | TRBD2 | TRBJ2-5 | NA | TRBV7-9 | 16
TGTGCCAGCAGTTACGAGGCAGGGGGTACTGAGCAGTTCTTC | CASSYEAGGTEQFF | TRBD1 | TRBJ2-1 | once | TRBV6-5 | 14
TGCGCCAGCAGGGAAGGGGGCTTCACCGGGGAGCTGTTTTTT | CASREGGFTGELFF | TRBD1 | TRBJ2-2 | NA | TRBV5-1 | 14
TGTGCCAGCAGCGTTTTGCCGGGACAGGGGGCGAGCAATCAGCCCCAGCATTTT | CASSVLPGQGASNQPQHF | TRBD1 | TRBJ1-5 | NA | TRBV5-5 | 18
TGTGCCAGCAGCTTGGGACGACAGGGACCTAACTATGGCTACACCTTC | CASSLGRQGPNYGYTF | TRBD1 | TRBJ1-2 | NA | TRBV5-6 | 16
TGTGCCACCCGACTAAGCACAGATACGCAGTATTTT | CATRLSTDTQYF | NA | TRBJ2-3 | NA | TRBV10-3 | 12
TGTGCCAGCAGTTACCCGGGACAGGGTGGCTATGGCTACACCTTC | CASSYPGQGGYGYTF | TRBD1 | TRBJ1-2 | NA | TRBV6-6 | 15
TGTGCCAGCTCTCAAACGGAGGGGGCCATTGGAAACACCATATATTTT | CASSQTEGAIGNTIYF | TRBD1 | TRBJ1-3 | NA | TRBV18 | 16
TGTGCCAGCAGCACCTGGACAGGGGGATACTACAATGAGCAGTTCTTC | CASSTWTGGYYNEQFF | TRBD1 | TRBJ2-1 | NA | TRBV3-1/TRBV3-2 | 16
TGCAGCGTTGGCACCAGGGGTATGAACACTGAAGCTTTCTTT | CSVGTRGMNTEAFF | NA | TRBJ1-1 | NA | TRBV29-1 | 14
TGTGCCAGCAGTCCTGGACAGGGGGCTATATCGAAAGAGACCCAGTACTTC | CASSPGQGAISKETQYF | TRBD1 | TRBJ2-5 | NA | TRBV25-1 | 17
TGTGCCAGTAGTGGCTGGACAGGGAGGGGAACTGAAGCTTTCTTT | CASSGWTGRGTEAFF | TRBD1 | TRBJ1-1 | NA | TRBV19 | 15
TGTGCCACCTCTTCAGGGGGCGGTGAAGCTTTCTTT | CATSSGGGEAFF | TRBD1 | TRBJ1-1 | NA | TRBV24-1 | 12
TGTGCCAGCAGCCTTCAGGGGAACACTGAAGCTTTCTTT | CASSLQGNTEAFF | NA | TRBJ1-1 | few | TRBV2 | 13
TGTGCCAGCAGCTCCCTAGGGGATTCGAACACTGAAGCTTTCTTT | CASSSLGDSNTEAFF | NA | TRBJ1-1 | once | TRBV7-9 | 15
TGCAGTGCTAGTAAGGGGGGGAACTATGGCTACACCTTC | CSASKGGNYGYTF | NA | TRBJ1-2 | NA | TRBV20-1 | 13
TGTGCCAGCTCACTACAACAGGGTAATCAGCCCCAGCATTTT | CASSLQQGNQPQHF | NA | TRBJ1-5 | NA | TRBV18 | 14
TGTGCCAGTAGTATACAGTTTCAGCCCCAGCATTTT | CASSIQFQPQHF | NA | TRBJ1-5 | NA | TRBV19 | 12
TGTGCCAGCAGCCCGGGGACAGGGTTTAATGAAAAACTGTTTTTT | CASSPGTGFNEKLFF | TRBD1 | TRBJ1-4 | NA | TRBV5-6 | 15
TGTGCCAGCTCACCATTCGGACAGAAACAAGAGACCCAGTACTTC | CASSPFGQKQETQYF | NA | TRBJ2-5 | few | TRBV18 | 15
TGTGCCAGCAGCCTCAGGGGTTCGGGCAATCAGCCCCAGCATTTT | CASSLRGSGNQPQHF | NA | TRBJ1-5 | once | TRBV11-3 | 15
TGTACCAGCACCGTAGTCTTCTACGGCTACACCTTC | CTSTVVFYGYTF | NA | TRBJ1-2 | NA | TRBV5-8 | 12
TGTGCCACCAGCAGAAACACAGGGGGTAACTCCTACGAGCAGTACTTC | CATSRNTGGNSYEQYF | TRBD1 | TRBJ2-7 | NA | TRBV15 | 16
TGCGCCAGCAGCCCCACGACAAGCCGGGAAAGCTACGAGCAGTACTTC | CASSPTTSRESYEQYF | NA | TRBJ2-7 | NA | TRBV4-1 | 16
TGTGCCAGCAGGGAAAGGGGGGGGCAAGAGACCCAGTACTTC | CASRERGGQETQYF | NA | TRBJ2-5 | NA | TRBV2 | 14
TGTGCCAGCACCCCAGGGGAAAGAAACACCATATATTTT | CASTPGERNTIYF | NA | TRBJ1-3 | NA | TRBV7-2 | 13
TGTGCCAGCAGCTTAGACCGGACTACTGGAAACACCATATATTTT | CASSLDRTTGNTIYF | NA | TRBJ1-3 | once | TRBV7-8 | 15